The 14 T cell receptor beta chains presented below share a single source sample, sequenced in a study of OX40 agonist ivuxolimab in advanced cancers. TCRdb's table, derived via immunoSEQ multiplex PCR, lists solely in-frame clones and lacks some. The data show over 35,000 clones, around 90% seen once. The source material was CD4+ or CD8+ T cells sorted from blood, sampled in a trial of the OX40 agonist ivuxolimab. Source of these receptors: an adult with an advanced solid tumor such as melanoma, head and neck, liver or kidney cancer.

The chain recombines TRBV5-5 with TRBJ1-3; D might be TRBD1 (5 bases). Germline CDR1 SGHKS, CDR2 YYEKEE (reference sequence). The CDR3 covers 17 residues. The V gene lost 3 bases and the J gene lost 0 bases, with 16 bases spanning the gap. CDR3 in amino acids: CASSSEGLLDSGNTIYF. The CDR3 DNA sequence: TGTGCCAGCAGCTCGGAGGGACTTTTGGACTCTGGAAACACCATATATTTT.

V gene TRBV9 combines with J gene TRBJ2-5; the D is unclear. CDR1 is SGDLS and CDR2 is YYNGEE in the germline V gene. The CDR3 extends over 17 amino acids. V dropped 0 bases and J dropped 2 bases, with 17 bases sitting between them. CDR3 amino acids: CASSVGSAPPPQETQYF. The CDR3 DNA is TGTGCCAGCAGCGTAGGATCGGCCCCCCCACCGCAAGAGACCCAGTACTTC.

The V call is TRBV25-1, the J call TRBJ2-1; the D gene could be TRBD1 or TRBD2 (5 bases each). CDR3 length: 15 residues. V was cut by 8 bases and J by 2 bases, with 16 bases left in between. The V gene's germline CDR1 is MGHDK and CDR2 SYGVNS. The CDR3 DNA is TGTGCCAGCGGGCGACCCGGGGACCCCTACAATGAGCAGTTCTTC. It translates to CASGRPGDPYNEQFF.

This chain uses TRBV29-1 with TRBJ2-1, with unresolved D. V was shortened by 1 base and J by 0 bases, with 10 bases between the two germline ends. Germline CDR1 SQVTM, CDR2 ANQGSEA. This CDR3 contains 15 residues. CDR3 nucleotide sequence: TGCAGCGTTGAAGGGAGAGGAAGCTCCTACAATGAGCAGTTCTTC. Its translation is CSVEGRGSSYNEQFF.

The chain is built from TRBV6-1 and TRBJ1-5; 7 bases align to TRBD1. From germline, CDR1 is MNHNS and CDR2 SASEGT. Trimming removed 4 bases from V and 0 bases from J; junction bases left unmatched: 6. The CDR3 is made up of 16 amino acids. CDR3 sequence: CASSVVTGLSNQPQHF. The CDR3 DNA is TGTGCCAGCAGTGTGGTGACAGGGCTTAGCAATCAGCCCCAGCATTTT.

This rearrangement joins TRBV14 to TRBJ2-7; unclear D gene. The CDR3 is 12 residues long. CDR1 and CDR2 (germline): SGHDN, FVKESK. Trimming stripped 4 bases from V and 0 bases from J, with 4 bases between. This CDR3 is CASSPSSYEQYF. The CDR3 DNA reads TGTGCCAGCAGCCCGAGCTCCTACGAGCAGTACTTC.

The V and J genes are TRBV6-1 and TRBJ1-5, with D hard to call. Trimming took 1 base from V and 5 from J, leaving 12 bases between them. The CDR3 contains 15 residues. Germline CDR1 reads MNHNS; CDR2 reads SASEGT. This CDR3 reads CASSEVKGLDQPQHF. DNA for the CDR3: TGTGCCAGCAGTGAAGTTAAGGGCCTTGATCAGCCCCAGCATTTT.

The J gene is TRBJ1-5, the V gene TRBV12-5, with a weak D call TRBD1 (5 bases). Germline-derived CDR1 and CDR2 are LGHNT and FRNRAP. Trimming removed 6 bases from V and 2 bases from J, with 11 bases in between. The CDR3 is made up of 14 amino acids. For the CDR3, the DNA is TGTGCTAGTGGGTCGGGGACGGGCAATCAGCCCCAGCATTTT. Its translation: CASGSGTGNQPQHF.

This rearrangement joins TRBV7-9 to TRBJ1-5; D not certain. CDR3 size: 14 residues. Trimming removed 3 bases at V and 5 bases at J, with 11 bases between. Germline lookup yields CDR1 SEHNR and CDR2 FQNEAQ (reference sequence). Here the CDR3 reads CASSFTSADQPQHF. The CDR3 nucleotides are TGTGCCAGCAGCTTTACGTCAGCGGATCAGCCCCAGCATTTT.

The chain recombines TRBV18 with TRBJ1-6; 9 positions match TRBD1. The CDR3 sequence is 15 residues long. Germline V lookup: CDR1 KGHSH, CDR2 LQKENI. The V and J ends lost 5 bases and 6 bases, in that order; junction bases with no gene match: 5. The CDR3 sequence: CASSDSDRGNSPLHF. The CDR3, as DNA: TGTGCCAGCTCAGACTCGGACAGGGGTAATTCACCCCTCCACTTT.

This clone appeared a few times. The chain links TRBV29-1 to TRBJ1-1; 7 bases map to TRBD1. V lost 7 bases, J lost 1 base, and 3 bases stayed unmatched. There are 12 residues in the CDR3. The germline CDR1 and CDR2 sequences are SQVTM and ANQGSEA. In DNA form, the CDR3 reads TGCAGCGCCAGGGGGGGGAACACTGAAGCTTTCTTT. Its translation: CSARGGNTEAFF.

The CDR3 loop reads CASSLRSASYNEQFF. The CDR3 DNA reads TGTGCCAGCAGCTTACGATCGGCCTCCTACAATGAGCAGTTCTTC. The rearrangement links TRBV7-2 to TRBJ2-1, with D uncertain. The CDR3 extends over 15 amino acids. Per germline, CDR1 SGHTA and CDR2 FQGNSA. Trimming shortened V by 2 bases and J by 0 bases, and 8 bases separated the two germline ends.

The chain couples TRBV9 to TRBJ1-1; no clear D. Looked up from germline, CDR1 is SGDLS and CDR2 is YYNGEE. The CDR3 sequence is 15 residues long. Trimming left V 4 bases short and J 0 bases short, with 13 bases between. The DNA for the CDR3 is TGTGCCAGCAGCCCTAGAAGTTCGATGAACACTGAAGCTTTCTTT. Its protein product is CASSPRSSMNTEAFF.

The rearrangement joins TRBV2 to TRBJ2-5, with TRBD1 matching 8 bases. Germline V lookup: CDR1 SNHLY, CDR2 FYNNEI. There are 15 residues in the CDR3. The junction had 8 bases not matched to a gene; V was cut back by 4 bases and J by 4 bases. The CDR3 coding sequence is TGTGCCAGCAGTGGGCAGGGGGCGGGTGGAGAGACCCAGTACTTC. The encoded protein is CASSGQGAGGETQYF.